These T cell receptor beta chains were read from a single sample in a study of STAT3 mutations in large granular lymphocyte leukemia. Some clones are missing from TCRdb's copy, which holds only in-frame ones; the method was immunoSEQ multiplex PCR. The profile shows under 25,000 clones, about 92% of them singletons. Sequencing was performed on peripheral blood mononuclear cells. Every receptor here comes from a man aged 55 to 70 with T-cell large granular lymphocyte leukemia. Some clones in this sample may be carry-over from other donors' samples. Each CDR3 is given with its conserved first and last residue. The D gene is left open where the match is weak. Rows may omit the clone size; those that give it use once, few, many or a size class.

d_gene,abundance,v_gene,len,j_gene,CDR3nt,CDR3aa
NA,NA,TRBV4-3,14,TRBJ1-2,TGCGCCAGCAGCCAAGAAGGTTCGAGCCCCACCCCCACCTTC,CASSQEGSSPTPTF
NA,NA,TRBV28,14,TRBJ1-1,TGTGCCAGCACCACCGGGACACAAGCTCCTGAAGCTTTCTTT,CASTTGTQAPEAFF
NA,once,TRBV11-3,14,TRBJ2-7,TGTGCCAGCAGCTTAGGGGCCGGAGGCTACGAGCAGTACTTC,CASSLGAGGYEQYF
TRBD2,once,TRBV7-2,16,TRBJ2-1,TGTGCCAGCAGCCCGAGGACTAGCGGGACCTACAATGAGCAGTTCTTC,CASSPRTSGTYNEQFF
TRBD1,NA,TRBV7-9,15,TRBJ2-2,TGTGCCAGCACTCGACAGGGCGCCTTCCCCGGGGAGCTGTTTTTT,CASTRQGAFPGELFF
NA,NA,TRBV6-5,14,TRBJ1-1,TGTGCCAGCAGTTACGCCCAAAAGAACACTGAAGCTTTCTTT,CASSYAQKNTEAFF
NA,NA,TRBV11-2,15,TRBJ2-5,TGTGCCTCTATGGAGCTAGCGATCGACCAAGAGACCCAGTACTTC,CASMELAIDQETQYF
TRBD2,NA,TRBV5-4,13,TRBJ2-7,TGTGCCAGCAGGGGAGCGGGAGCCTACGAGCAGTACTTC,CASRGAGAYEQYF
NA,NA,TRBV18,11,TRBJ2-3,TGTGCCAGCTCACCAAGAGATACGCAGTATTTT,CASSPRDTQYF
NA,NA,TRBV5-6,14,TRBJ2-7,TGTGCCAGCAGCTCAACCGGGACTGAATACGAGCAGTACTTC,CASSSTGTEYEQYF
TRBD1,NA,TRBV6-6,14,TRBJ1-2,TGTGCCAGCAGTTACCGGGGACAGAACTATGGCTACACCTTC,CASSYRGQNYGYTF
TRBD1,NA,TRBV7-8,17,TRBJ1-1,TGTGCCAGCAGTTCCCCGGGGCAGGGGGCCATGAACACTGAAGCTTTCTTT,CASSSPGQGAMNTEAFF
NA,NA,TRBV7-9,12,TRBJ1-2,TGTGCCAGCAGCTTAGACAGTTATGGCTACACCTTC,CASSLDSYGYTF
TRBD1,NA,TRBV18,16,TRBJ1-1,TGTGCCAGCTCACCACTCGGGACAGGGGGTGGTACTGAAGCTTTCTTT,CASSPLGTGGGTEAFF